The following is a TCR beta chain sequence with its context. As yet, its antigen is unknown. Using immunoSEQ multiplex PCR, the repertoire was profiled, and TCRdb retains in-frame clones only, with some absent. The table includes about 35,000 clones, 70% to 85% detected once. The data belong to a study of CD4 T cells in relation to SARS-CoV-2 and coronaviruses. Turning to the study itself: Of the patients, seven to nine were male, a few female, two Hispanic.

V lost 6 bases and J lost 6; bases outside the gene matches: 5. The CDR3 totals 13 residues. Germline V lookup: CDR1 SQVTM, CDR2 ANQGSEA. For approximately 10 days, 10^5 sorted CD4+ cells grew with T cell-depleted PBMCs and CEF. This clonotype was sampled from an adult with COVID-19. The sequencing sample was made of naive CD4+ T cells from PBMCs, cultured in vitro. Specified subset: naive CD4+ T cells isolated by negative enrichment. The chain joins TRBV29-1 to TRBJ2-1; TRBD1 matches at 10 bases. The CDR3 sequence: CSVDRDRGNEQFF. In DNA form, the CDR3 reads TGCAGCGTCGACCGGGACAGGGGCAATGAGCAGTTCTTC.